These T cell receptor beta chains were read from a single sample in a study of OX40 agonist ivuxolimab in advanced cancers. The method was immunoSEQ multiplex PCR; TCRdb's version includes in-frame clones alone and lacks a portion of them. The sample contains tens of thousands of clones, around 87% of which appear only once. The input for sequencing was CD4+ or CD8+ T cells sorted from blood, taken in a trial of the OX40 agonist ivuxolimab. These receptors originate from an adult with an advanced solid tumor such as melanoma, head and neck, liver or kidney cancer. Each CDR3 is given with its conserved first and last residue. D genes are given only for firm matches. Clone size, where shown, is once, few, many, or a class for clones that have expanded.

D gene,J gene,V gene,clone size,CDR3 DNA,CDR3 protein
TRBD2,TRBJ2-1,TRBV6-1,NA,TGTGCCAGCCTCCCAAAGCGGGGGGGAAACAATGAGCAGTTCTTC,CASLPKRGGNNEQFF
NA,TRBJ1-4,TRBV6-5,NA,TGTGCCAGCAGGCCCGTAGGAGGCGAGGGAAAACTGTTTTTT,CASRPVGGEGKLFF
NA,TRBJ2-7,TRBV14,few,TGTGCCAGCAGCCCCGGCTACGAGCAGTACTTC,CASSPGYEQYF
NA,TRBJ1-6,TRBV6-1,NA,TGTGCCAGCAGTTCTGGGGGGCGGAATTCACCCCTCCACTTT,CASSSGGRNSPLHF
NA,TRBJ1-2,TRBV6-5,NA,TGTGCCAGCAGTTACCGTCCTAACTATGGCTACACCTTC,CASSYRPNYGYTF
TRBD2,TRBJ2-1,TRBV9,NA,TGTGCCAGCAGCGTAGGACTAGCGGGGGGGTTCGGCTACAATGAGCAGTTCTTC,CASSVGLAGGFGYNEQFF
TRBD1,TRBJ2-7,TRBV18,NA,TGTGCCAGCTCGCAGACAGGGGCGGGAGAGCAGTACTTC,CASSQTGAGEQYF
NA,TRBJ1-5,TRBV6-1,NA,TGTGCCAGCAGTGATAGAGCGGGAAGCAATCAGCCCCAGCATTTT,CASSDRAGSNQPQHF
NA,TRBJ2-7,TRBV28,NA,TGTGCCAGCAGCCCTGGGGGGGGCCGCTACGAGCAGTACTTC,CASSPGGGRYEQYF
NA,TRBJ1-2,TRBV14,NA,TGTGCCAGCAGCCAAGATCGGCTCGGGGGCTACACCTTC,CASSQDRLGGYTF
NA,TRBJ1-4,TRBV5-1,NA,TGCGCCAGCAGCCCGAGACAGTCCGCTAATGAAAAACTGTTTTTT,CASSPRQSANEKLFF
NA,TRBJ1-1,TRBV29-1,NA,TGCAGCGCCGGGAATCTGAACACTGAAGCTTTCTTT,CSAGNLNTEAFF
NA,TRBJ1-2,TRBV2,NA,TGTGCCAGCAGTAAGGAACAGAACTATGGCTACACCTTC,CASSKEQNYGYTF
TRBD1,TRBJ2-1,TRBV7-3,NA,TGTGCCAGCAGCTTAAAAGGGTTAGGGGGCAGCTCCTACAATGAGCAGTTCTTC,CASSLKGLGGSSYNEQFF
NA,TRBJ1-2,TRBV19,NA,TGTGCCAGTACCAACGCCAGGGGACCTAACTATGGCTACACCTTC,CASTNARGPNYGYTF
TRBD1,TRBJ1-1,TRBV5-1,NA,TGCGCCAGCAGCTTTAGGAACAGGGGGACTGAAGCTTTCTTT,CASSFRNRGTEAFF
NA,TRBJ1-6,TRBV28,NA,TGTGCCAGCAGTTTAGGGCCGGCCCTCAGCTCCTATAATTCACCCCTCCACTTT,CASSLGPALSSYNSPLHF
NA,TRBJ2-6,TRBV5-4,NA,TGTGCCAGCAGCTTGGCGGGGACTCGCTTGGGAGGGGCCAACGTCCTGACTTTC,CASSLAGTRLGGANVLTF
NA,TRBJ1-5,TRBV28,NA,TGTGCCAGCAGTTTTCCCAGGGAAATTAATCAGCCCCAGCATTTT,CASSFPREINQPQHF
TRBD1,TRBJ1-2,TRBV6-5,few,TGTGCCAGCAGTCCTCAGGGGGCGTCTTATGGCTACACCTTC,CASSPQGASYGYTF
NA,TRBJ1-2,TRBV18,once,TGTGCCAGCTCACCCAGGACCCTTGGAGGCTACACCTTC,CASSPRTLGGYTF
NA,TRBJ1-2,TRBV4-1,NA,TGCGCCAGCAGCCGCGGCGGGGCGGCTAGGGGCTACACCTTC,CASSRGGAARGYTF
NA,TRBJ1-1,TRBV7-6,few,TGTGCCAGCAGCCCGCTCCCGACGGGGGCATACTCTGAAGCTTTCTTT,CASSPLPTGAYSEAFF
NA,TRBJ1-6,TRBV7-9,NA,TGTGCCAGCAGCTTAGGGGGGGATACCAATTCACCCCTCCACTTT,CASSLGGDTNSPLHF
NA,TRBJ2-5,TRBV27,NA,TGTGCCAGCAGGATCCGGGACAGCGGGGGCCAAGAGACCCAGTACTTC,CASRIRDSGGQETQYF
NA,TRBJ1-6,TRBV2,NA,TGTGCCAGCAGTGCCCAAGGGACCGCCAACGGTTCACCCCTCCACTTT,CASSAQGTANGSPLHF
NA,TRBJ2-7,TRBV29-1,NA,TGCAGCGTTGAAGGGCAGAACTCCTACGAGCAGTACTTC,CSVEGQNSYEQYF
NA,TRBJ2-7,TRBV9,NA,TGTGCCAGCAGCCGGACCACCTCAGTGGTGGTGCACGAGCAGTACTTC,CASSRTTSVVVHEQYF
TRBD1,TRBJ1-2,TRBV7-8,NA,TGTGCCAGCAGACCCCGCGGGACAGATGGCTACACCTTC,CASRPRGTDGYTF